This entry lists 11 T cell receptor beta chains sequenced from one sample in a study of CD8 T cells in Susac syndrome. RNA amounts of roughly 0.5 to 1 ug underwent reverse transcription with random hexamers. TCRdb redid the calling of the immunoSEQ multiplex PCR reads with MiXCR, one entry per CDR3 protein. The repertoire consists of about 150,000 distinct CDR3 sequences, with approximately 95% occurring once and the leading ten covering over 0.15%. Input material: CD8+ T cells from PBMCs. The receptors stem from a human donor with Susac syndrome.

The V gene is TRBV25-1, the J gene TRBJ1-5, with unresolved D. CDR1 and CDR2 (germline): MGHDK, SYGVNS. V gave up 3 bases and J gave up 6 bases, with 6 bases separating them. The CDR3 consists of 12 residues. The DNA for the CDR3 is TGTGCCAGCAGTGATGGGAGTCAGCCCCAGCATTTT. Translated: CASSDGSQPQHF.

The V call is TRBV29-1, the J call TRBJ1-1, with D tentatively TRBD1 (5 bases). The germline gives CDR1 SQVTM, CDR2 ANQGSEA. The CDR3 covers 12 residues. CDR3 loop: CTPWGRGSEAFF. The CDR3 nucleotides read TGCACCCCTTGGGGCCGAGGGTCTGAAGCTTTCTTT.

The chain joins TRBV9 to TRBJ2-1; tentative D call: TRBD1 (6 bases). Trimming cost V 3 bases and J 0 bases, with 10 bases left between them. CDR1 is SGDLS and CDR2 is YYNGEE in the germline V gene. The CDR3 loop spans 15 amino acids. The CDR3 spells CASSDRASSYNEQFF. CDR3 nucleotides: TGTGCCAGCAGCGACAGGGCGAGCTCCTACAATGAGCAGTTCTTC.

This CDR3 reads CASRGQFNQPQHF. The CDR3 DNA reads as TGTGCCAGCAGAGGACAGTTCAATCAGCCCCAGCATTTT. The genes are TRBV2 and TRBJ1-5, with D possibly matching TRBD1 (6 bases). Germline V gene sequence: CDR1 SNHLY, CDR2 FYNNEI. This CDR3 spans 13 amino acids. Between the trimmed V and J ends, which lost 6 bases and 3 bases, there was a span of 9 bases.

V gene TRBV3-1 combines with J gene TRBJ2-5, with 7 bases matching TRBD2. Unmatched junction bases numbered 4, after V lost 4 bases and J lost 2 bases. CDR1 and CDR2 (germline): LGHDT, YNNKEL (reference sequence). The CDR3 is 14 amino acids. The CDR3 bases are TGTGCCAGCAGCCGAGCGGGGCAGCAAGAGACCCAGTACTTC. Translated: CASSRAGQQETQYF.

The chain carries TRBV7-9 and TRBJ2-2; 8 bases are shared with TRBD2. CDR1 and CDR2 (germline): SEHNR, FQNEAQ (reference sequence). V shed 5 bases and J 1 base; nucleotides not matched to a gene: 3. The CDR3 loop spans 15 amino acids. CDR3 loop: CASSPTSENTGELFF. The DNA of the CDR3 is TGTGCCAGCAGCCCGACTAGCGAGAACACCGGGGAGCTGTTTTTT. Variable domain in full (rest from reference TRBV7-9 and TRBJ2-2): DTGVSQNPRHKITKRGQNVTFRCDPISEHNRLYWYRQTLGQGPEFLTYFQNEAQLEKSRLLSDRFSAERPKGSFSTLEIQRTEQGDSAMYLCASSPTSENTGELFFGEGSRLTVL.

CDR3 in DNA: TGCGCCAGCAGCCAAGATCAGACTGGGGCCAACGTCCTGACTTTC. Its protein is CASSQDQTGANVLTF. This rearrangement joins TRBV4-1 to TRBJ2-6, with no clear D. The ends were cut back, 0 bases at V and 2 bases at J, with 5 bases in the middle. The CDR3 totals 15 residues. CDR1 MGHRA and CDR2 YSYEKL come from the germline V gene.

This sequence joins TRBV27 and TRBJ2-7; the D gene is possibly TRBD2 (6 bases). Germline V CDR1 and CDR2: MNHEY, SMNVEV (reference sequence). CDR3 length: 15 residues. Trimming took off 0 bases at V and 2 bases at J, with 11 bases between the two ends. This CDR3 reads CASSLSSAGTYEQYF. The CDR3 nucleotides read TGTGCCAGCAGTTTATCTTCGGCGGGAACCTACGAGCAGTACTTC.

The J gene is TRBJ2-7, the V gene TRBV7-9; 9 nucleotides align to TRBD2. The CDR3 runs 15 residues. J lost 5 bases, V lost 1 base, and 6 bases had no gene match. The germline CDR1 and CDR2 sequences are SEHNR and FQNEAQ (reference sequence). Here the CDR3 reads CASSLGVAGADEQYF. In DNA form, the CDR3 reads TGTGCCAGCAGCTTAGGCGTAGCGGGAGCGGACGAGCAGTACTTC.

The J gene is TRBJ2-1, the V gene TRBV4-1, with 9 nucleotides matching TRBD1. J was trimmed by 2 bases and V by 4 bases; bases with no gene match: 12. CDR3 length: 18 amino acids. Germline V gene sequence: CDR1 MGHRA, CDR2 YSYEKL. Here the CDR3 reads CASSPQGPTGGTYNEQFF. For the CDR3, the DNA is TGCGCCAGCAGCCCCCAAGGGCCAACAGGGGGCACCTACAATGAGCAGTTCTTC.

The chain uses TRBV14 and TRBJ2-1; 8 bases agree with TRBD1. This CDR3 is built from 15 residues. V gave up 4 bases and J gave up 5 bases; unmatched junction bases: 7. The V gene's germline CDR1 is SGHDN and CDR2 FVKESK. CDR3 coding DNA: TGTGCCAGCAGCCCGACCAGGGGGCGGCACAATGAGCAGTTCTTC. Its translation: CASSPTRGRHNEQFF.